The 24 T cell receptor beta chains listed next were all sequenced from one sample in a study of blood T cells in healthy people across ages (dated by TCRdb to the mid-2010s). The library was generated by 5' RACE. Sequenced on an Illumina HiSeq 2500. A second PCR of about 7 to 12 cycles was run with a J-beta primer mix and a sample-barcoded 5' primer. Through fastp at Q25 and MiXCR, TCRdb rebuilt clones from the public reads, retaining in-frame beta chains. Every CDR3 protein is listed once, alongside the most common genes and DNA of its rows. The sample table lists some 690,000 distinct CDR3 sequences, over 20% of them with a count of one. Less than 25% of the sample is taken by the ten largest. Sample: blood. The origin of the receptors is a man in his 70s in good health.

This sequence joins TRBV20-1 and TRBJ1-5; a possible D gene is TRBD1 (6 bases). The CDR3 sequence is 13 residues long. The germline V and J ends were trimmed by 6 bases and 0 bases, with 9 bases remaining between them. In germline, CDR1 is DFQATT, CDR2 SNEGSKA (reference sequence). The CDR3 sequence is CSARTDSNQPQHF. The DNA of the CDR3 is TGCAGTGCAAGGACAGATAGCAATCAGCCCCAGCATTTT.

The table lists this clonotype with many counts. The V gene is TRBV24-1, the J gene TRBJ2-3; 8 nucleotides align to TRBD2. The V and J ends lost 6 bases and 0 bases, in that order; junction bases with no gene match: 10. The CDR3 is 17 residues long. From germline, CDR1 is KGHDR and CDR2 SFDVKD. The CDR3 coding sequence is TGTGCCACCAGTAGGCCGGGACTAGGGGGTAGCACAGATACGCAGTATTTT. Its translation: CATSRPGLGGSTDTQYF.

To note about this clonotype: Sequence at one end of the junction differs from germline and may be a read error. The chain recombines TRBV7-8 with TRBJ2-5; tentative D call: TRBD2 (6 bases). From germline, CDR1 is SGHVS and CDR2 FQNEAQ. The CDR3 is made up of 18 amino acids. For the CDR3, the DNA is TGTGCCGGCAGCTTAGCGGTTTTTTCAGGTCGGCTCGGGGAGACCCAGTACTTC. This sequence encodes CAGSLAVFSGRLGETQYF. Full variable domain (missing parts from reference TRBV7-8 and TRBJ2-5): GAGVSQSPRYKVAKRGQDVALRCDPISGHVSLFWYQQALGQGPEFLTYFQNEAQLDKSGLPSDRFFAERPEGSVSTLKIQRTQQEDSAVYLCAGSLAVFSGRLGETQYFGPGTRLLVL.

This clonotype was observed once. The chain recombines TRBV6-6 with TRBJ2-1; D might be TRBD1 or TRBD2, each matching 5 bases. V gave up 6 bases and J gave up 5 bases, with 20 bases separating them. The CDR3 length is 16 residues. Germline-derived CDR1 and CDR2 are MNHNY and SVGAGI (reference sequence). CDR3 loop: CASRGTTVLLNNEQFF. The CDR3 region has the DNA TGTGCCAGCAGGGGGACGACAGTGCTCTTAAACAATGAGCAGTTCTTC.

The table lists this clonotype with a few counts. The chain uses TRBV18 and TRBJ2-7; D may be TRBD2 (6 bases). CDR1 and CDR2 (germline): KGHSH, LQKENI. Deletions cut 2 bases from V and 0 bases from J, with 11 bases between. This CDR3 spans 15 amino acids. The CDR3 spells CASSPRDFHSYEQYF. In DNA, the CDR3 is TGTGCCAGCTCACCAAGGGACTTTCACTCCTACGAGCAGTACTTC.

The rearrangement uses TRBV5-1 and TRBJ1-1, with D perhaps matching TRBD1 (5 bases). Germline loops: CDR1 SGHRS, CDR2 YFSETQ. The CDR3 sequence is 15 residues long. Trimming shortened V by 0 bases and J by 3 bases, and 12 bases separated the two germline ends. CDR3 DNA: TGCGCCAGCAGCTTGGAAGGCAGGGACCACACTGAAGCTTTCTTT. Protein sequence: CASSLEGRDHTEAFF.

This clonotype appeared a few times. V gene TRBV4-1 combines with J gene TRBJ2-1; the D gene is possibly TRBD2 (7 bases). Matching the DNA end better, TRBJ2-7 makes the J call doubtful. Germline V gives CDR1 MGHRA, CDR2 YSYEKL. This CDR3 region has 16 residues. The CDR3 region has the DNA TGCGCCAGCAGCCAAGATGCGGGGGCCCTTTTCTACGAGCAGTACTTC. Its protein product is CASSQDAGALFYEQYF.

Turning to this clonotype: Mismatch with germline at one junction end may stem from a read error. CDR3 sequence (DNA): TGTGCCAGCAGTTACTCGAAAAGTGGCACCAGCAACCAGCCCCAGCATTTT. Amino acids: CASSYSKSGTSNQPQHF. This chain uses TRBV6-2 or TRBV6-3 with TRBJ1-5; D is undetermined. The CDR3 runs to 17 residues. The germline V gene encodes CDR1 MNHEY and CDR2 SVGEGT.

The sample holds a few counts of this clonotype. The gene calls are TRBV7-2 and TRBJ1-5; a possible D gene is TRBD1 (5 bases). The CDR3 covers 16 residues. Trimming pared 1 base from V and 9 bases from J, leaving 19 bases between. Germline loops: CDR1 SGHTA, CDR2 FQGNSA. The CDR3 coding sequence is TGTGCCAGCAGCTTAGTGGGGCCAGGGATGGCGGGGCCCCAGCATTTT. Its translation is CASSLVGPGMAGPQHF.

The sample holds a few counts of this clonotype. CDR3 protein: CSASTTYQETQYF. CDR3 nucleotides: TGCAGTGCTAGCACCACGTACCAAGAGACCCAGTACTTC. V is TRBV20-1 and J is TRBJ2-5; D ambiguous. The V and J ends lost 3 bases and 0 bases respectively, with 8 bases between them. Germline CDR1 DFQATT, CDR2 SNEGSKA (reference sequence). CDR3 length: 13 residues.

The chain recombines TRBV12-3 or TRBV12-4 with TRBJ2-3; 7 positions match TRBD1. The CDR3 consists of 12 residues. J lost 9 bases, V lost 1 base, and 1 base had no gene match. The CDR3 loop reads CASSLGRGTQYF. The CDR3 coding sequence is TGTGCCAGCAGTTTAGGCAGGGGGACGCAGTATTTT.

CDR3: CSARDSTSGANVLTF. The CDR3 coding sequence is TGCAGTGCCCGGGACAGCACCTCAGGGGCCAACGTCCTGACTTTC. This chain connects TRBV20-1 to TRBJ2-6; 7 bases align to TRBD1. Germline CDR1 is DFQATT and CDR2 is SNEGSKA (reference sequence). This CDR3 comprises 15 residues. V shed 6 bases and J 4 bases; nucleotides not matched to a gene: 9.

In DNA form, the CDR3 reads TGTGCCAGCAGTGAAGAGAAGGAGGGAACTGAAGCTTTCTTT. Its translation: CASSEEKEGTEAFF. This chain connects TRBV2 to TRBJ1-1, with D uncertain. This CDR3 has 14 amino acids. Germline CDR1 is SNHLY and CDR2 is FYNNEI. Trimming took 1 base from V and 5 from J, leaving 11 bases between them.

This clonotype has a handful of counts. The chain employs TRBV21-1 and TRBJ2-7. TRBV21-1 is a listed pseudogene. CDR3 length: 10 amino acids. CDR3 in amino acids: CASPFYEQYV. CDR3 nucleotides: TGTGCCAGTCCATTCTACGAGCAGTACGTC.

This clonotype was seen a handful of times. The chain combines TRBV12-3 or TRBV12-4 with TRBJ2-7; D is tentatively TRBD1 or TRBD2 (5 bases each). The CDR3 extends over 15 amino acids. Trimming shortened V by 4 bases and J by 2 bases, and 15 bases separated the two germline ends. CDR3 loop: CASSSLRQTTYEQYF. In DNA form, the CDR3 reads TGTGCCAGCAGTTCCCTTCGACAGACTACCTACGAGCAGTACTTC.

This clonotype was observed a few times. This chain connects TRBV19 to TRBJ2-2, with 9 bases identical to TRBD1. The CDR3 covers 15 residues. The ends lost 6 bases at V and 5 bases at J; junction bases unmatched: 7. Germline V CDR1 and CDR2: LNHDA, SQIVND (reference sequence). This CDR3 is CASSQQGAKTGELFF. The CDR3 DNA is TGTGCCAGTAGCCAACAGGGGGCCAAAACCGGGGAGCTGTTTTTT.

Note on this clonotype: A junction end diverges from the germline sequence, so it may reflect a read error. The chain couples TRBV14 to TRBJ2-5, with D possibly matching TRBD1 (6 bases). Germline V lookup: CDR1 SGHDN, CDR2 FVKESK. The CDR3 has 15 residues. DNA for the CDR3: TGTGCCAGCAGCCACGGAATATCCGGGACACGGAACAGGCACTTC. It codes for CASSHGISGTRNRHF. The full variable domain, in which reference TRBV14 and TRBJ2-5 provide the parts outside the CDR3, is EAGVTQFPSHSVIEKGQTVTLRCDPISGHDNLYWYRRVMGKEIKFLLHFVKESKQDESGMPNNRFLAERTGGTYSTLKVQPAELEDSGVYFCASSHGISGTRNRHFGPGTRLLVL.

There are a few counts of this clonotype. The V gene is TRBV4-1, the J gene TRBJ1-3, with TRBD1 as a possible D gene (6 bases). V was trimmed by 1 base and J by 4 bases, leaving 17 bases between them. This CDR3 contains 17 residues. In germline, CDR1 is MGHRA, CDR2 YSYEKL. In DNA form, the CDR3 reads TGCGCCAGCAGCCAAGCCGCCGGGACACTCGCCGGAAACACCATATATTTT. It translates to CASSQAAGTLAGNTIYF.

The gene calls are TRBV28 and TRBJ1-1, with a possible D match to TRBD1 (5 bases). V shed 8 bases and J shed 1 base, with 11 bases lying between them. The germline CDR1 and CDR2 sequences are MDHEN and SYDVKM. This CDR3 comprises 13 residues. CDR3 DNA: TGTGCCAGCGTCCGAACAGGGAACACTGAAGCTTTCTTT. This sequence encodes CASVRTGNTEAFF.

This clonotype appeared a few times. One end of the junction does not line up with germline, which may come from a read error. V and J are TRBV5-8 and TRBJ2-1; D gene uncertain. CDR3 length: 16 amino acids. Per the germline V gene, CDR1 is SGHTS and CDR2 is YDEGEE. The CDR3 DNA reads TGTGCCAGCAGCCCAGGAATAGTAGTCTCCCACAATGAGCAGTTCTTC. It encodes CASSPGIVVSHNEQFF.

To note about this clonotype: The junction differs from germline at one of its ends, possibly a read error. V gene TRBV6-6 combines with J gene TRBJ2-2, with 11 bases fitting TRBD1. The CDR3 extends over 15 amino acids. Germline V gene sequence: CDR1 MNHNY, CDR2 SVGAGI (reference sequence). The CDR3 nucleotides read TGCGCCAGCAGTTTCCGGACAGGGGGCTCCGGGGAGCTGTTTTTT. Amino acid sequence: CASSFRTGGSGELFF.

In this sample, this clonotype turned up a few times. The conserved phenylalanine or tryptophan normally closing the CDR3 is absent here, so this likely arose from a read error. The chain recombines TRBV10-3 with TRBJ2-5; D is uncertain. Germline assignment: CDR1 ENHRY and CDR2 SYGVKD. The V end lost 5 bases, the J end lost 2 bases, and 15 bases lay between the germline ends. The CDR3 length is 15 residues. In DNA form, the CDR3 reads TGTGCCATCAGTACACAGAAGAGTCGGCAAGAGACCCAGTACCTC. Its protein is CAISTQKSRQETQYL.

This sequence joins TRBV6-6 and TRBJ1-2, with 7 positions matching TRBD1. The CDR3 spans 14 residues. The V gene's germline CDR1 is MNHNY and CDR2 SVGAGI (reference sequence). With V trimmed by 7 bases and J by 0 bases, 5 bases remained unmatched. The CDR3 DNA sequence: TGTGCCAGCACACGGGACAGAACTAACTATGGCTACACCTTC. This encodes CASTRDRTNYGYTF.

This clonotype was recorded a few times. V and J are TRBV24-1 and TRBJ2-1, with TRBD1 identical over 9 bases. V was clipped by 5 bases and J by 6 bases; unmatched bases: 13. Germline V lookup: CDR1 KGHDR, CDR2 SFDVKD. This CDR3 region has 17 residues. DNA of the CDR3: TGTGCCACCAGTGGTCCCCAGCGGGACAGGGCCTCCAATGAGCAGTTCTTC. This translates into CATSGPQRDRASNEQFF.